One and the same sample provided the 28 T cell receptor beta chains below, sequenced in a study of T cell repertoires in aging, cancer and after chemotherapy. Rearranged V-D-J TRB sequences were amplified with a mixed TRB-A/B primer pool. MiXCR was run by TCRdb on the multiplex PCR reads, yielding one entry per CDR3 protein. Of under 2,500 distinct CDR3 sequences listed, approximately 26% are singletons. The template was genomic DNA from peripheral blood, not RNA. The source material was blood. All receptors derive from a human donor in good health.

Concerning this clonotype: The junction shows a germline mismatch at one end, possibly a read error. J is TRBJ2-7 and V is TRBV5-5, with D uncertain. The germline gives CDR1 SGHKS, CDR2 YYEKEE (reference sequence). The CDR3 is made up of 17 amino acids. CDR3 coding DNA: TGCGCCAGCAGCTTGGCCCCTCCGGGTCTGGGTTTTGGGGAGCAGTACTTC. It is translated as CASSLAPPGLGFGEQYF.

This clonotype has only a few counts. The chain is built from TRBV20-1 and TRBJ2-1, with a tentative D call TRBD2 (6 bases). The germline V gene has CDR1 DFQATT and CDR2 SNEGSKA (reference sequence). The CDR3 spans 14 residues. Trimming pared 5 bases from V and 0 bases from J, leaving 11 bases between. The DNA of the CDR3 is TGCAGTGCTTACGGGGGAGGCTCCTACAATGAGCAGTTCTTC. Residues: CSAYGGGSYNEQFF.

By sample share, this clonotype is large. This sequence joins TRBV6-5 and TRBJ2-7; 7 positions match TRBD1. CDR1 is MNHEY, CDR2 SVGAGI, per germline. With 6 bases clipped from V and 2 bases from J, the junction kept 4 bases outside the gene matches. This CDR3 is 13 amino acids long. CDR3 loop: CASSRDRAYEQYF. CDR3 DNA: TGTGCCAGCAGCCGCGACAGGGCCTACGAGCAGTACTTC.

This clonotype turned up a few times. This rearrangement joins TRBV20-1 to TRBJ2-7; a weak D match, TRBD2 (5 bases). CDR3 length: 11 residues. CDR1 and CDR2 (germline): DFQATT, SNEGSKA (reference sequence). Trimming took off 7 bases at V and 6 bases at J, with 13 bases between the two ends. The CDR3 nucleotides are TGCAGTGGTGGAAAGAGCGGCGAGCAGTACTTC. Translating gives CSGGKSGEQYF.

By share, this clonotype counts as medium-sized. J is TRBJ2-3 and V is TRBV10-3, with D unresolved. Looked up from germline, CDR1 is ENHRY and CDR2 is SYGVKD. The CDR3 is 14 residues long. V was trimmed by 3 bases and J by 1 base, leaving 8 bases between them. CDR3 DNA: TGTGCCATCAGTGAAGTGACACGCACAGATACGCAGTATTTT. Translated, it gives CAISEVTRTDTQYF.

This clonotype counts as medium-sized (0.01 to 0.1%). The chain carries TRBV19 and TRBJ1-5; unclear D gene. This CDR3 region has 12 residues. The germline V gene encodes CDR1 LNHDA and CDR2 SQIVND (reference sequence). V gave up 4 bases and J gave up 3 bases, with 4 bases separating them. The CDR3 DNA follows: TGTGCCAGTAGTAGAGACAATCAGCCCCAGCATTTT. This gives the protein CASSRDNQPQHF.

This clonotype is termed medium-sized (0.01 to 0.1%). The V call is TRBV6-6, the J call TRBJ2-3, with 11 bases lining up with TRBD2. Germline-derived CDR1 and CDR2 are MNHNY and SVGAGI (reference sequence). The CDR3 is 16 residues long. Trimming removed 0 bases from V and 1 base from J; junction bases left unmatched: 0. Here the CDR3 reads CASSYSTSGGTDTQYF. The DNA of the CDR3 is TGTGCCAGCAGTTACTCGACTAGCGGGGGCACAGATACGCAGTATTTT.

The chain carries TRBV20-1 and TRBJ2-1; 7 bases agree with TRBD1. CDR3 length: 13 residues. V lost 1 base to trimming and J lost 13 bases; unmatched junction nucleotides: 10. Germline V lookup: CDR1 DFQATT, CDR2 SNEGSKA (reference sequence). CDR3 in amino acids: CSARVGGQFLQFF. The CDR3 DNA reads TGCAGTGCTAGAGTAGGGGGACAGTTTTTACAGTTCTTC.

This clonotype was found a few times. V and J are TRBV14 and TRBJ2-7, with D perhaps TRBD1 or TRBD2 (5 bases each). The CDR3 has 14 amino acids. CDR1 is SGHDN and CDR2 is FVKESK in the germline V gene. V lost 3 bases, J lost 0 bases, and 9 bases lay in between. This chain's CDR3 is CASSQGRASYEQYF. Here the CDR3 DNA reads TGTGCCAGCAGCCAGGGACGGGCCTCCTACGAGCAGTACTTC.

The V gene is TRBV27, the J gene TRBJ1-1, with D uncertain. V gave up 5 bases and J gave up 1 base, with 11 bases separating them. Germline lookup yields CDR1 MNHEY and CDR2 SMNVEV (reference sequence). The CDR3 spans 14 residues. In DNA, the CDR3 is TGTGCCAGCAGTGGAGGACTGCGGAACACTGAAGCTTTCTTT. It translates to CASSGGLRNTEAFF.

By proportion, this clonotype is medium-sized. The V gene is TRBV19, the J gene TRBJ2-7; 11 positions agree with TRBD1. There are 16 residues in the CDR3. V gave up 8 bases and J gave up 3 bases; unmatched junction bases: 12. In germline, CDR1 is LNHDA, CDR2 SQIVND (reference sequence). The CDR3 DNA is TGTGCCAGTGCTAACCAGGGGGGGACAGGGGGCTACGAGCAGTACTTC. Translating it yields CASANQGGTGGYEQYF.

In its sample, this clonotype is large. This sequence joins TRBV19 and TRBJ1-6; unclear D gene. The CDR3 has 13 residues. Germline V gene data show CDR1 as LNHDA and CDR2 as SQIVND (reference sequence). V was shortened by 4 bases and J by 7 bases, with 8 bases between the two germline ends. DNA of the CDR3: TGTGCCAGTAGTAACAGCGGGAATTCACCCCTCCACTTT. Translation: CASSNSGNSPLHF.

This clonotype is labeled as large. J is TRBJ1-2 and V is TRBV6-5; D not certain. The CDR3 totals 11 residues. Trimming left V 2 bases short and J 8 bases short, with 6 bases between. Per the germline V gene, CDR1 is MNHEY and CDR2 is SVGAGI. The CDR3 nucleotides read TGTGCCAGCAGTTACGGGTACGGCTACACCTTC. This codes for CASSYGYGYTF.

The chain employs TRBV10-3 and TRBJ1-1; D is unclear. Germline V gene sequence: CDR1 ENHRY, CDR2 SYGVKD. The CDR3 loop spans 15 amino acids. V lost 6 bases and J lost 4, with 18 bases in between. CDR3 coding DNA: TGTGCCATCAGCCACCCACTCGGAGGTGGCACTGAAGCTTTCTTT. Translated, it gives CAISHPLGGGTEAFF.

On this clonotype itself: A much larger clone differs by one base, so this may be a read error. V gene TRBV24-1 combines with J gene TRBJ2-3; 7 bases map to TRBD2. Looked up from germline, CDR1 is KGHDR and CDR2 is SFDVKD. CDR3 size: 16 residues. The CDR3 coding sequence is TGTGCCACCGCTGGGCAGGGAAGGAGCGGGGCAGATGCGCAGTATTTT. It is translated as CATAGQGRSGADAQYF.

The CDR3 DNA follows: TGTGCCAGCAGTGACTCGGTCCCGGGACAGGTATTTTGGAATTCACCCCTCCACTTT. The encoded protein is CASSDSVPGQVFWNSPLHF. The chain is built from TRBV6-4 and TRBJ1-6, with TRBD1 matching over 8 bases. Trimming removed 0 bases from V and 7 bases from J; junction bases left unmatched: 14. The germline V gene encodes CDR1 MRHNA and CDR2 SNTAGT. This CDR3 is built from 19 residues.

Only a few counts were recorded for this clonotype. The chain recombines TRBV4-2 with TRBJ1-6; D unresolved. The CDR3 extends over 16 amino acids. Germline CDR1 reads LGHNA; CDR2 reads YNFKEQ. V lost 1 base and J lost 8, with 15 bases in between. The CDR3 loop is CASSQGEADVYSPLHF. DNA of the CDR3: TGTGCCAGCAGCCAAGGGGAGGCAGACGTTTATTCACCCCTCCACTTT.

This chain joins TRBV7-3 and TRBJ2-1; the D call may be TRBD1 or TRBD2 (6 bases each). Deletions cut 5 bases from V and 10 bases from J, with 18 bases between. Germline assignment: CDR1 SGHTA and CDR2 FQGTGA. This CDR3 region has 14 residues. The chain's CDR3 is CASSPHPAGGEQFF. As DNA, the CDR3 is TGTGCCAGCAGCCCTCATCCCGCCGGGGGCGAGCAGTTCTTC.

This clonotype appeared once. The CDR3 sequence: CASSARPTTGTGYNEQFF. CDR3 sequence (DNA): TGCGCCAGCAGCGCACGCCCCACCACCGGGACAGGCTACAATGAGCAGTTCTTC. The V and J genes are TRBV5-1 and TRBJ2-1, with 8 bases aligning to TRBD1. The trim removed 4 bases at V and 3 bases at J, leaving 15 bases unmatched. Germline CDR1 and CDR2: SGHRS and YFSETQ. The CDR3 runs 18 residues. Full variable domain (rest looked up from reference TRBV5-1 and TRBJ2-1): KAGVTQTPRYLIKTRGQQVTLSCSPISGHRSVSWYQQTPGQGLQFLFEYFSETQRNKGNFPGRFSGRQFSNSRSEMNVSTLELGDSALYLCASSARPTTGTGYNEQFFGPGTRLTVL.

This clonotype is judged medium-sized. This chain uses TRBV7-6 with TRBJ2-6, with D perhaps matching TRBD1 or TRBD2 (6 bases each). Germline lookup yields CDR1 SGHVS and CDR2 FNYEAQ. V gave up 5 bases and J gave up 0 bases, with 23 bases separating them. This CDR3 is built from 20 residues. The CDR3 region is CASSLGGSRGSSSGANVLTF. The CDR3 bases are TGTGCCAGCAGCCTAGGGGGGTCTCGCGGGTCGAGCTCTGGGGCCAACGTCCTGACTTTC.

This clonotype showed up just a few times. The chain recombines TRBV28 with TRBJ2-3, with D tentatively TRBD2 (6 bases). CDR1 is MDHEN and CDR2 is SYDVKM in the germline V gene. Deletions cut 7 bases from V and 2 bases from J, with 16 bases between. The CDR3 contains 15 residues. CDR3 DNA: TGTGCCAGCACCATGAGGGCGGGGCACACAGATACGCAGTATTTT. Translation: CASTMRAGHTDTQYF.

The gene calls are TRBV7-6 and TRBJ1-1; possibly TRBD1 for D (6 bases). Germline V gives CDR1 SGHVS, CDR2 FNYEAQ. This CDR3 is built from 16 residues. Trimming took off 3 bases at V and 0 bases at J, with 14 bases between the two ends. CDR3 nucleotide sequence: TGTGCCAGCAGCTTGAGGCCGACAGGATTGAACACTGAAGCTTTCTTT. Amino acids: CASSLRPTGLNTEAFF.

The CDR3, as DNA: TGTGCCAGCAACCCTAGCGGGAGCTACAATGAGCAGTTCTTC. Encoded protein: CASNPSGSYNEQFF. V is TRBV21-1 and J is TRBJ2-1; TRBD2, the table's D call, lacks a check against the DNA. TRBV21-1 is a pseudogene segment. The CDR3 totals 14 residues.

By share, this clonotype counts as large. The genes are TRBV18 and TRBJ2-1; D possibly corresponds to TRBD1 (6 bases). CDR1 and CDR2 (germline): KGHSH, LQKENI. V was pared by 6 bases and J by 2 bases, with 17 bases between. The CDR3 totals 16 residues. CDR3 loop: CASSKYGTTTYNEQFF. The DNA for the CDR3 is TGTGCCAGCTCGAAATACGGGACAACCACCTACAATGAGCAGTTCTTC. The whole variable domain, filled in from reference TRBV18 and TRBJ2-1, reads NAGVMQNPRHLVRRRGQEARLRCSPMKGHSHVYWYRQLPEEGLKFMVYLQKENIIDESGMPKERFSAEFPKEGPSILRIQQVVRGDSAAYFCASSKYGTTTYNEQFFGPGTRLTVL.

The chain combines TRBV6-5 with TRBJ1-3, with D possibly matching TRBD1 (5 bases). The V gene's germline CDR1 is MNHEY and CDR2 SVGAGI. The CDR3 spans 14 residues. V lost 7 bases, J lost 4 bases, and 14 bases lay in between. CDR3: CASIYQGSGNTIYF. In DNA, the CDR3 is TGTGCCAGCATTTATCAGGGTTCAGGAAACACCATATATTTT.

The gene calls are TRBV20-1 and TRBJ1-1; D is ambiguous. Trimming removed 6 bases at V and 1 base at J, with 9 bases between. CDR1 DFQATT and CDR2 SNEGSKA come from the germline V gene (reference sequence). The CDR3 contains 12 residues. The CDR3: CSAERWNTEAFF. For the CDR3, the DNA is TGCAGTGCCGAGCGGTGGAACACTGAAGCTTTCTTT.

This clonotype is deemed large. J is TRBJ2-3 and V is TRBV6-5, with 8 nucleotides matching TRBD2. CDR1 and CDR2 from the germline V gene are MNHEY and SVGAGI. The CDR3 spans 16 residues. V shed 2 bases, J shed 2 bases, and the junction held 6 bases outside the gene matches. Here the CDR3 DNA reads TGTGCCAGCAGTTACCAGGGTAGCGGGGACACAGATACGCAGTATTTT. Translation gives CASSYQGSGDTDTQYF.

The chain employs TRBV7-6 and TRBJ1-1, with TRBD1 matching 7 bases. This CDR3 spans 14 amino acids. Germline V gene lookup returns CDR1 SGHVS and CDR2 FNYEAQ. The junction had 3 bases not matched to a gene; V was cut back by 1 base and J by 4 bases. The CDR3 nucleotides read TGTGCCAGCAGCTTAGAGGCAGGGGGCACTGAAGCTTTCTTT. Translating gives CASSLEAGGTEAFF.